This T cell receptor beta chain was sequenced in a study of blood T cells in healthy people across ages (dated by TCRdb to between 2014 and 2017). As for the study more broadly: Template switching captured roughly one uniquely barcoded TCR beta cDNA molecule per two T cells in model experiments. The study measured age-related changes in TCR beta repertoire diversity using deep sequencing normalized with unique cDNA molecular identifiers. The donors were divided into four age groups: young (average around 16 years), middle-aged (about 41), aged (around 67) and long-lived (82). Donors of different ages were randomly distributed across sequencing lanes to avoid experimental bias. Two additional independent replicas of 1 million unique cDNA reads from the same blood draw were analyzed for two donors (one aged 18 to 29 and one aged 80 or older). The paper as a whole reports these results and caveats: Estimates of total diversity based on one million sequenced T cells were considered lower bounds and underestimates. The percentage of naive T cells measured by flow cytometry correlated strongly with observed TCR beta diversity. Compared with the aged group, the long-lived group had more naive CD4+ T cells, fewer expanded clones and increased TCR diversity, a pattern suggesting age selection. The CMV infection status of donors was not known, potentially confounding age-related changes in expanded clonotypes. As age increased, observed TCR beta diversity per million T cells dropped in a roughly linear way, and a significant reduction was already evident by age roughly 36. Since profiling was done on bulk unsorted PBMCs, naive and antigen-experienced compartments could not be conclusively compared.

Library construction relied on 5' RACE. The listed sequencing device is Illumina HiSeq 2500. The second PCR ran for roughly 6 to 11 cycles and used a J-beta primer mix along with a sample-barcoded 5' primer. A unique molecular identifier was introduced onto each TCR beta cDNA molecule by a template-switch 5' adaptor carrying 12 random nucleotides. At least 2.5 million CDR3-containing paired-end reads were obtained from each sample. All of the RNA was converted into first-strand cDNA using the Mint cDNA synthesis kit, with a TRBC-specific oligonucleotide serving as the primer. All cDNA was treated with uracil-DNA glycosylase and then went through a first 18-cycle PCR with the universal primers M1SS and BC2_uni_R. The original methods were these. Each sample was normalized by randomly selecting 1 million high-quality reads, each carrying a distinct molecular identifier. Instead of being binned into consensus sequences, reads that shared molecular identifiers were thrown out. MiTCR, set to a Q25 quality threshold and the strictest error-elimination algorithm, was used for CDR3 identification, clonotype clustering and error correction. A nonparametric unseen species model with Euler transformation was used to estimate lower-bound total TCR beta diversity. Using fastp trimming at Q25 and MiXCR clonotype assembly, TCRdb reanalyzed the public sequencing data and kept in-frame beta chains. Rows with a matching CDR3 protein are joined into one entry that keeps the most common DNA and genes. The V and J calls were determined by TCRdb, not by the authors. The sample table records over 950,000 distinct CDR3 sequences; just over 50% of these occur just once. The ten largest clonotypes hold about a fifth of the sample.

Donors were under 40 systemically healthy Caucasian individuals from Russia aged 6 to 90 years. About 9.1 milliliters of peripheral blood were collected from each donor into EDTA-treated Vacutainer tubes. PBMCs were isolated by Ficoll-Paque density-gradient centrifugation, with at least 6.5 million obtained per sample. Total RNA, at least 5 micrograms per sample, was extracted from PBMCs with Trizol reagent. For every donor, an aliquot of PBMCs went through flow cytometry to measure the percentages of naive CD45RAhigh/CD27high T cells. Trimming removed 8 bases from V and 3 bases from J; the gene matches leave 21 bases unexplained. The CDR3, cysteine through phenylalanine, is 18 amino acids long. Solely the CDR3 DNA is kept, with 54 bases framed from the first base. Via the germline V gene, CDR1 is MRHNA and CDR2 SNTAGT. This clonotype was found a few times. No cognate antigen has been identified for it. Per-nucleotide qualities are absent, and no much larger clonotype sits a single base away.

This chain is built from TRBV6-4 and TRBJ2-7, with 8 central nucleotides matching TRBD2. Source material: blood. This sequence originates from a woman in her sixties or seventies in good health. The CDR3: CASCVGPHGGSGDYEQYF. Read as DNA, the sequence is TGTGCCAGCTGTGTCGGACCCCACGGGGGTAGCGGGGACTACGAGCAGTACTTC.